The next 2 T cell receptor beta chains were all read from a single sample in a study of CD8 T cells in Susac syndrome. The RNA, roughly 0.45 to 1 ug, was put through reverse transcription using random hexamers. Each CDR3 protein is one row after TCRdb ran MiXCR on the immunoSEQ multiplex PCR reads. The data contain around 200,000 distinct CDR3 sequences, more than 90% of them singletons. Sequenced material: CD4+ T cells from PBMCs. These receptor sequences come from a human donor with Susac syndrome.

The gene calls are TRBV6-5 and TRBJ1-2; no reliable D call. Germline CDR1 MNHEY, CDR2 SVGAGI. The CDR3 length is 12 residues. The V and J ends lost 10 bases and 4 bases respectively, with 13 bases between them. This chain's CDR3 is CATTLGGYGYTF. CDR3 nucleotides: TGTGCCACAACCCTAGGAGGCTATGGCTACACCTTC.

J is TRBJ1-2 and V is TRBV28; no clear D gene. Germline CDR1 MDHEN, CDR2 SYDVKM. The CDR3 extends over 14 amino acids. The ends were cut back, 1 base at V and 8 bases at J, with 14 bases in the middle. The CDR3 DNA is TGTGCCAGCAGTTTATCTTCCGCTCTGGGGGGCTACACCTTC. This gives the protein CASSLSSALGGYTF.